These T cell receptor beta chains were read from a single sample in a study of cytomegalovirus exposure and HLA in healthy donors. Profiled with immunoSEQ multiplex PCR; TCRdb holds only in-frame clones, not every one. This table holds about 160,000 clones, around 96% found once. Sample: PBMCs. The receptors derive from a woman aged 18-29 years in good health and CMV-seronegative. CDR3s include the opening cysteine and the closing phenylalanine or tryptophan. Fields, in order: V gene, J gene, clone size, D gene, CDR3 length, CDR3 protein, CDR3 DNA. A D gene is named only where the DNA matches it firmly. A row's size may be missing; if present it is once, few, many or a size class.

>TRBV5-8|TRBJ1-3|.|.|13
CASSSITGNTIYF
TGTGCCAGCAGCTCTATAACTGGAAACACCATATATTTT
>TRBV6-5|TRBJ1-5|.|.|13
CASSYSTDQPQHF
TGTGCCAGCAGTTACTCGACAGACCAGCCCCAGCATTTT
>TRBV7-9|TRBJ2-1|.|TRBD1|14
CASSSGTGRNEQFF
TGTGCCAGCAGCTCCGGGACAGGACGTAATGAGCAGTTCTTC
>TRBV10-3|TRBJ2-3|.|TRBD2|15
CAISVGGVGPDTQYF
TGTGCCATCAGTGTTGGGGGGGTGGGCCCAGATACGCAGTATTTT
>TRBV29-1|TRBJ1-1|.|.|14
CSVETASGSVEAFF
TGCAGCGTTGAAACGGCGTCGGGGTCCGTTGAAGCTTTCTTT
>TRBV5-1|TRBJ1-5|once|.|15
CASSLTGNGNQPQHF
TGCGCCAGCAGCTTGACAGGGAACGGCAATCAGCCCCAGCATTTT
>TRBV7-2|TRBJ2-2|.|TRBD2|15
CASSLDSGGAGELFF
TGTGCCAGCAGCTTAGATAGCGGGGGGGCCGGGGAGCTGTTTTTT
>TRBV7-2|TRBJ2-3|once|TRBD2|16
CASSRLAGGGADTQYF
TGTGCCAGCAGCCGACTAGCGGGGGGAGGGGCAGATACGCAGTATTTT
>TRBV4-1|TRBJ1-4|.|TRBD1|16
CASSEMDRGQNEKLFF
TGCGCCAGCAGCGAAATGGACAGGGGGCAGAATGAAAAACTGTTTTTT
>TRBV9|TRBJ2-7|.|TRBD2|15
CASSVDTSGTYEQYF
TGTGCCAGCAGCGTAGACACTAGCGGGACCTACGAGCAGTACTTC
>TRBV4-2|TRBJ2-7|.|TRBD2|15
CASSQESGGLGEQYF
TGTGCCAGCAGCCAAGAAAGCGGGGGGCTTGGCGAGCAGTACTTC
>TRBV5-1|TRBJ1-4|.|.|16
CASSLDAVATNEKLFF
TGCGCCAGCAGCTTGGACGCGGTGGCAACTAATGAAAAACTGTTTTTT
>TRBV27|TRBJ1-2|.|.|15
CASSFIAEANYGYTF
TGTGCCAGCAGTTTCATTGCGGAAGCTAACTATGGCTACACCTTC
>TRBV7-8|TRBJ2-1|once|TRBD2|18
CASSYGSGVGIRYNEQFF
TGTGCCAGCAGCTACGGTAGCGGGGTGGGAATAAGGTACAATGAGCAGTTCTTC
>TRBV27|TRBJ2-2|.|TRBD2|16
CASSLFGGGNTGELFF
TGTGCCAGCAGTTTATTCGGCGGGGGGAACACCGGGGAGCTGTTTTTT
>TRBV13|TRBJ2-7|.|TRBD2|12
CASSESGGAAYF
TGTGCCAGCAGCGAAAGCGGGGGAGCAGCGTACTTC
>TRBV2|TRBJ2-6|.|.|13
CASLGRGANVLTF
TGTGCCTCCCTGGGGCGTGGGGCCAACGTCCTGACTTTC
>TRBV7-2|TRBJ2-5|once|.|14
CASSPSKGGETQYF
TGTGCCAGCAGCCCCTCCAAGGGGGGGGAGACCCAGTACTTC
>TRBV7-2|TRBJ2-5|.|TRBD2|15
CASSFRLAGDLVQYF
TGTGCCAGCAGCTTTCGACTAGCGGGGGATTTGGTCCAGTACTTC
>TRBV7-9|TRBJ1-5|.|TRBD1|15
CASSPSGQGNQPQHF
TGTGCCAGCAGCCCATCAGGACAGGGGAATCAGCCCCAGCATTTT
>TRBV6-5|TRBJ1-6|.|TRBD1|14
CASSKDRPNSPLHF
TGTGCCAGCAGTAAGGACAGGCCGAATTCACCCCTCCACTTT
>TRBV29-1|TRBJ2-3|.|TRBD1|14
CSVDPDRSGDTQYF
TGCAGCGTTGACCCGGACAGGTCAGGAGATACGCAGTATTTT
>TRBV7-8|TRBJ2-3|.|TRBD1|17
CASSSPGRTGPGDTQYF
TGTGCCAGCAGCTCACCGGGCAGGACAGGGCCTGGGGATACGCAGTATTTT
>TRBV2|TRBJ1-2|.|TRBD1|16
CAIIRPDRGIFGGYTF
TGTGCCATCATACGTCCGGACAGGGGGATATTTGGAGGCTACACCTTC
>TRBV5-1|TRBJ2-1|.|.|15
CASSLGQGLYNEQFF
TGCGCCAGCAGCTTGGGGCAGGGCCTCTACAATGAGCAGTTCTTC
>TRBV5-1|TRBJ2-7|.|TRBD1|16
CASSSGTGGGGYEQYF
TGCGCCAGCAGCTCCGGGACAGGGGGCGGGGGCTACGAGCAGTACTTC
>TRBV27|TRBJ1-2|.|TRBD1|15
CASSFQTGGDYGYTF
TGTGCCAGCAGTTTCCAGACAGGGGGCGACTATGGCTACACCTTC
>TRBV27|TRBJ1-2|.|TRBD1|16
CASSLSAQGGEDGYTF
TGTGCCAGCAGTTTATCGGCACAGGGGGGGGAGGATGGCTACACCTTC
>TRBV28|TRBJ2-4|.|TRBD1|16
CASSTTTGGGKNIQYF
TGTGCCAGCAGTACTACTACAGGGGGCGGCAAAAACATTCAGTACTTC
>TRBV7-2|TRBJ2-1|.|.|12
CASTTSFHEQFF
TGTGCCAGCACGACTAGTTTCCATGAGCAGTTCTTC
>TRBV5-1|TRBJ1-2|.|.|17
CASSLGGLDVATGGYTF
TGCGCCAGCAGCTTGGGGGGGCTCGATGTAGCCACGGGTGGCTACACCTTC
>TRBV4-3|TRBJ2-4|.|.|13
CASSYELGHNQYF
TGCGCCAGCAGCTACGAATTGGGACATAATCAGTACTTC
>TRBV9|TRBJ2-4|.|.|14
CASSVEGSKNIQYF
TGTGCCAGCAGCGTCGAGGGTTCCAAAAACATTCAGTACTTC
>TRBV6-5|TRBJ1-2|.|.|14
CASRPQGVYEGYTF
TGTGCCAGCAGACCACAGGGCGTATATGAAGGCTACACCTTC
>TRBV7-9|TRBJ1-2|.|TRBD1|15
CASSVDGTGTYGYTF
TGTGCCAGCAGCGTGGATGGGACAGGAACCTATGGCTACACCTTC
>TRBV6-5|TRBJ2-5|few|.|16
CASSYSSGKGQETQYF
TGTGCCAGCAGTTACTCGTCAGGGAAGGGGCAAGAGACCCAGTACTTC
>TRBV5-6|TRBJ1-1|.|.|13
CASSTQGNTEAFF
TGTGCCAGCAGCACACAGGGGAACACTGAAGCTTTCTTT
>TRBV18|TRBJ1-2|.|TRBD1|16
CASSPTDRLLAYGYTF
TGTGCCAGCTCACCAACGGACAGGCTGCTTGCCTATGGCTACACCTTC
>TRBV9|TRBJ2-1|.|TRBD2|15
CASTRAGGAPNEQFF
TGTGCCAGCACGCGAGCGGGGGGGGCCCCCAATGAGCAGTTCTTC
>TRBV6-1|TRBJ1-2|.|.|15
CASSSPGSGGGGYTF
TGTGCCAGCAGTTCTCCAGGGAGTGGCGGGGGTGGCTACACCTTC
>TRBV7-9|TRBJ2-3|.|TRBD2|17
CASSLAGSGGFTDTQYF
TGTGCCAGCAGCTTAGCGGGGAGCGGGGGGTTTACAGATACGCAGTATTTT
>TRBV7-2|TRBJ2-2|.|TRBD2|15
CACAELAGNTGELFF
TGTGCCTGCGCGGAACTAGCGGGGAATACCGGGGAGCTGTTTTTT
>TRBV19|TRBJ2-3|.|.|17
CASSNQIGAAGTDTQYF
TGTGCCAGTAGTAACCAAATCGGCGCGGCCGGGACAGATACGCAGTATTTT
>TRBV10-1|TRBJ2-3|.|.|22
CASNQFTGTIHPIPRWRDTQYF
TGCGCCAGCAACCAATTTACAGGGACCATACATCCCATACCAAGGTGGAGGGATACGCAGTATTTT
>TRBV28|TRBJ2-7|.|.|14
CASGTGLFSYEQYF
TGTGCCAGCGGTACGGGACTTTTCTCCTACGAGCAGTACTTC
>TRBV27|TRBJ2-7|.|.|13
CASSLWSGQEQYF
TGTGCCAGCAGTTTATGGTCAGGGCAAGAGCAGTACTTC
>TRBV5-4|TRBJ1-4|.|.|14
CASSLEGLNEKLFF
TGTGCCAGCAGCTTGGAGGGGTTGAATGAAAAACTGTTTTTT
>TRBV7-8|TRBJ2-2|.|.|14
CASSWDSATGELFF
TGTGCCAGCAGCTGGGACTCCGCCACCGGGGAGCTGTTTTTT
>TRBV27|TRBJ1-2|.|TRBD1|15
CASSLGTGELWGYTF
TGTGCCAGCAGTTTAGGGACAGGGGAATTGTGGGGCTACACCTTC
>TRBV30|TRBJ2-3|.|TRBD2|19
CAWSATRTSGGGLTDTQYF
TGTGCCTGGAGTGCGACTAGGACTAGCGGGGGGGGACTCACAGATACGCAGTATTTT
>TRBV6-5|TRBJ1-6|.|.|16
CASSYGASSYNSPLHF
TGTGCCAGCAGTTATGGGGCGAGCTCCTATAATTCACCCCTCCACTTT
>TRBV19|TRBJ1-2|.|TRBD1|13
CATRDSRSDGYTF
TGTGCCACTAGGGACAGCCGGAGCGATGGCTACACCTTC
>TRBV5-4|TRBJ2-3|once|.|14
CASSIKGVTDTQYF
TGTGCCAGCAGCATAAAGGGGGTCACAGATACGCAGTATTTT
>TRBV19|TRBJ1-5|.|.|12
CASSWTNQPQHF
TGTGCCAGTAGTTGGACAAATCAGCCCCAGCATTTT
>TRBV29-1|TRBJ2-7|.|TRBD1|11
CSVGRGYEQYF
TGCAGCGTCGGCAGGGGGTACGAGCAGTACTTC
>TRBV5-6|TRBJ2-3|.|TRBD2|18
CASSLVSLGRGPTDTQYF
TGTGCCAGCAGCTTGGTATCCTTGGGGAGGGGCCCCACAGATACGCAGTATTTT
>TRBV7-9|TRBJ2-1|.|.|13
CASSLRSPGEQFF
TGTGCCAGCAGCTTAAGGTCGCCAGGGGAGCAGTTCTTC
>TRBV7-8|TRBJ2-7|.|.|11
CASSSNYEQYF
TGTGCCAGCAGCTCAAACTACGAGCAGTACTTC
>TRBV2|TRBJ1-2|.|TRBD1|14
CASREGAPGYGYTF
TGTGCCAGCAGGGAGGGGGCCCCTGGCTATGGCTACACCTTC